These T cell receptor beta chains were read from a single sample in a study of T cells in Graves' hyperthyroidism and ophthalmopathy. TCRdb analysed the multiplex PCR reads with MiXCR anew, one entry per CDR3 protein. The sample carries about 360,000 distinct CDR3 sequences, approximately 13% recorded once. The specimen was blood. All receptors derive from a woman aged 18-30 years with Graves' hyperthyroidism. Both conserved end residues are part of each CDR3. A D gene is named only where the DNA matches it firmly. The size of a clone is reported for some rows only, either as once, few or many, or as a class for expanded clones.

once	.	TRBJ1-5	TRBV7-2	TGTGCCAGCAGCTTAGCGCTTGGAGGGATGTCCCAGCATTTT	CASSLALGGMSQHF
.	.	TRBJ2-2	TRBV24-1	TGTGCCACCAGTGATTTGCGGGGCTCCGTAATCGGGGAGCTGTTTTTT	CATSDLRGSVIGELFF
.	.	TRBJ2-7	TRBV3-1	TGTGCCAGCAGCCAAGAGGGGGACATTGGGCCGCAGTACTTC	CASSQEGDIGPQYF
few	.	TRBJ1-4	TRBV18	TGTGCCAGCTCAGGTCCGACTAATGAAAAACTGTTTTTT	CASSGPTNEKLFF
many	.	TRBJ1-1	TRBV3-1	TGTGCCAGCAGCCAGGAGAACACTGAAGCTTTCTTT	CASSQENTEAFF
few	.	TRBJ1-1	TRBV30	TGTGCCTGGAGGCCGACACTGAACACTGAAGCCTTCTTT	CAWRPTLNTEAFF
many	.	TRBJ2-7	TRBV7-2	TGTGCCAGCAGCTTAGGGGGGAGTATGTACGAGCAGTACTTC	CASSLGGSMYEQYF
many	.	TRBJ1-2	TRBV6-1	TGTGCCAGCAGTCGGGGGGGAGTGGTCTATGGCTACACCTTC	CASSRGGVVYGYTF
.	.	TRBJ1-6	TRBV11-2	TGTGCCAGCAGCTTAGATCAGACAGAAAGCTCCTATAATTCACCCCTCCACTTT	CASSLDQTESSYNSPLHF
many	TRBD1	TRBJ1-5	TRBV19	TGTGCCAGTACAAGACAGGGGTGGGGCAATCAGCCCCAGCATTTT	CASTRQGWGNQPQHF
many	.	TRBJ1-2	TRBV28	TGTGCCAGCAGCGGACAGCCTTATGGCTACACCTTC	CASSGQPYGYTF
many	.	TRBJ1-4	TRBV12-3/TRBV12-4	TGTGCCAGCAGTTTCTCAGAAAAACTGTTTTTT	CASSFSEKLFF
.	TRBD1	TRBJ1-2	TRBV7-2	TGTGCCAGCAGCTTGGGAGGGACAGCCAACTATGGCTACACCTTC	CASSLGGTANYGYTF
many	TRBD2	TRBJ2-7	TRBV12-3/TRBV12-4	TGTGCCAGCAGTCCCCGTGGCGGGAGGCCCAGCTCCTACGAGCAGTACTTC	CASSPRGGRPSSYEQYF
many	TRBD1	TRBJ1-2	TRBV7-8	TGTGCCACAGACAGGGCCGTCTATGGCTACACCTTC	CATDRAVYGYTF
many	.	TRBJ1-2	TRBV7-9	TGTGCCAGCAGCGCCGGTGCAGACTATGGCTACACCTTC	CASSAGADYGYTF
few	TRBD1	TRBJ2-7	TRBV20-1	TGCAGTGCTCCACGGACAGGGTCCCTCGAGCAGTACTTC	CSAPRTGSLEQYF
.	TRBD1	TRBJ1-1	TRBV19	TGTGCCAGTAGGAAACAGGGGAAGGGCACTGAAGCTTTCTTT	CASRKQGKGTEAFF
many	.	TRBJ2-4	TRBV7-2	TGTGCCAGCAGCTTAGATTCGGGGAAGCTAGCCAAAAACATTCAGTACTTC	CASSLDSGKLAKNIQYF
.	.	TRBJ1-1	TRBV7-9	TGTGCCAGCAGCTTAAACCGTGAAGCTTTCTTT	CASSLNREAFF
many	TRBD1	TRBJ1-2	TRBV2	TGTGCCAGCAAGGGGGACAGTCCTGCAGGCTACACCTTC	CASKGDSPAGYTF
few	.	TRBJ1-1	TRBV28	TGTGCCAGCGGAGCAGGCGCTGAAGCTTTCTTT	CASGAGAEAFF
few	.	TRBJ2-7	TRBV11-2	TGTGCCAGCAGCGGCCGGCAGGGGTTCTACGAGCAGTACTTC	CASSGRQGFYEQYF
many	TRBD2	TRBJ2-1	TRBV20-1	TGCAGTGCTAGAGAGGTACTAGCGGGGGGCGGCGATGAGCAGTTCTTC	CSAREVLAGGGDEQFF
.	.	TRBJ2-4	TRBV7-9	TGTGCCAGCAGCGACACTAGTAATCTACCCAAAAACATTCAGTACTTC	CASSDTSNLPKNIQYF
few	.	TRBJ2-3	TRBV19	TGTGCCAGTAGGCCAACTGGACTCACAGATACGCAGTATTTT	CASRPTGLTDTQYF